This paragraph covers one T cell receptor beta chain sequence. Since the CDR3 does not end with the conserved phenylalanine or tryptophan, this likely comes from a read error. Each CDR3 protein gets one entry after TCRdb re-called the 5' RACE reads with MiXCR. This repertoire shows around 33,000 distinct CDR3 sequences, roughly 25% found once; its top ten account for roughly 4.5%. Sequencing used memory CD4+ T cells sorted from blood. The subset was: memory CD4+ T cells, CD4+CD45RO+CD25-. The TCR originated in a female donor with breast cancer.

Here the CDR3 DNA reads TGTGCCAGCAGCCCCAGGGACAGCCAAAACATTCAGTACCTC. Protein sequence: CASSPRDSQNIQYL. V is TRBV12-3 or TRBV12-4 and J is TRBJ2-4; 7 positions agree with TRBD1. This CDR3 comprises 14 residues. V was pared by 6 bases and J by 5 bases, with 7 bases of the junction left unmatched.